These T cell receptor beta chains were read from a single sample in a study of blood T cell repertoires in COVID-19. Method: immunoSEQ multiplex PCR; TCRdb's copy keeps in-frame clones and lacks some. The table lists about 110,000 clones, 70% to 90% of them singletons. Source material: peripheral blood. The receptors stem from a human donor in a cohort sampled during active COVID-19. The CDR3 runs from the conserved cysteine through the conserved F or W. Each record gives: D gene, V gene, CDR3 length, CDR3 protein. The D gene is left open where the match is weak.

- TRBV24-1 13 CATSGGPSTEAFF
- TRBV11-2 15 CASSLSGASNYGYTF
TRBD1 TRBV18 15 CASSLGTGAYNEQFF
- TRBV3-1/TRBV3-2 11 CASSQESKAFF
TRBD1 TRBV9 14 CASSVATGDEKLFF
TRBD2 TRBV4-2 15 CASSRTSGKYNEQFF
TRBD2 TRBV7-3 13 CASSLTLAGTQYF
TRBD2 TRBV6-1 15 CASSDGRGSYNEQFF
- TRBV9 13 CASSVDSNYGYTF
- TRBV19 15 CASRESGINSYEQYF
- TRBV6-5 14 CASSLTTGTYGYTF